This TCR beta chain was identified during a study of T-cell memory formation after mild COVID-19. For the study at large: TCR clusters were largely donor specific. Points from the study as a whole: CM and EM subsets held most contracting CD4+ clones; EMRA held CD8+ ones. Certain responding clones were present in pre-infection memory, suggesting participation of cross-reactive memory.

Via MiXCR, TCRdb re-called the 5' RACE reads, giving one row per CDR3 protein. The sample holds roughly 180,000 distinct CDR3 sequences, roughly 12% seen once. The trim removed 4 bases at V and 0 bases at J, leaving 5 bases unmatched. Germline loops: CDR1 SGHRS, CDR2 YFSETQ. This CDR3 comprises 16 residues. Comments on this clonotype: What it recognizes is unknown.

This receptor was identified in a man between 18 and 29 years old who had mild COVID-19 (a few samples of this study predate the infection). Cell type and time point are not known. Sequences were obtained from PBMCs or a T cell subset sorted from them (not recorded which). The chain recombines TRBV5-1 with TRBJ1-1, with 11 bases matching TRBD1. This chain's CDR3 is CASSPGQGGMNTEAFF. CDR3 nucleotide sequence: TGCGCCAGCAGCCCGGGACAGGGGGGCATGAACACTGAAGCTTTCTTT.